Listed below are T cell receptor beta chains from one sample, sequenced in a study of cytomegalovirus exposure and HLA in healthy donors. Here immunoSEQ multiplex PCR was the method, and the copy in TCRdb shows in-frame clones only, minus some. This sample has under 200,000 clones; roughly 79% occur once, and the top ten carry over 12%. What was sequenced was PBMCs. Source of these receptors: a man aged 50 to 60 in good health and CMV-seropositive. Each CDR3 is given without its conserved first and last residue.

J gene	V gene	CDR3 protein
TRBJ1-2	TRBV2	ASSEYTGGDGYT
TRBJ1-2	TRBV5-4	ASSLTRGASWYGYT
TRBJ2-3	TRBV9	ASSIGTSGGTDTQY
TRBJ1-1	TRBV10-2	ASSDPGAAF
TRBJ2-2	TRBV4-1	ASSQTSGRLNTGELF
TRBJ1-3	TRBV4-2	ASSRGQGGFGNTIY
TRBJ2-7	TRBV19	ATEWDRGGYEQY
TRBJ2-1	TRBV29-1	SVEGTGRNYNEQF
TRBJ2-5	TRBV18	ASTKGQGGQETQY
TRBJ1-5	TRBV4-2	ASSQDISGSPSNQPQH
TRBJ1-6	TRBV14	ASSQAQGGVSPLH
TRBJ2-2	TRBV10-3	AISGGIAGIWTGELF
TRBJ1-5	TRBV23-1	ASRNPDRPGVLEH
TRBJ2-2	TRBV10-1	ASSARAGT
TRBJ1-2	TRBV4-1	ASSQPGQGNYGYT
TRBJ1-2	TRBV28	ASSARGPAYGYT
TRBJ1-2	TRBV9	ASSGTAPYGYT
TRBJ1-6	TRBV2	ASTGDTGIGSPLH
TRBJ2-2	TRBV10-3	AIRGESNTGELF
TRBJ1-6	TRBV9	ASSVGGEARNSPLH
TRBJ2-3	TRBV5-1	ASSYEVSGSTDTQY
TRBJ1-1	TRBV6-5	ASRRTGNTEAF
TRBJ1-2	TRBV5-1	ASSPGQAGLYGYT
TRBJ2-5	TRBV23-1	ASKHFPGQGEETQY
TRBJ1-4	TRBV18	ASSPSAVEKLF
TRBJ1-6	TRBV7-2	ASSSEQGGFSPLH
TRBJ2-2	TRBV5-6	ASSLSDRVTGELF
TRBJ1-2	TRBV5-4	ASSEDKGLANYGYT
TRBJ2-5	TRBV7-9	ASSLSGGQGAGETQY
TRBJ1-2	TRBV11-2	ASSSPKRGQGNYGYT
TRBJ2-7	TRBV11-2	ASSSGTLNYEQY
TRBJ1-4	TRBV6-1	ASSDRYEKLF
TRBJ1-3	TRBV11-2	ASGTTKNTIY
TRBJ2-5	TRBV5-4	ASSSARGETQY
TRBJ2-3	TRBV11-2	ASSLEPQSTDTQY
TRBJ2-7	TRBV7-2	ASSNRGGLTYEQY
TRBJ2-1	TRBV18	ASFGASGGNEQF
TRBJ2-3	TRBV7-9	ASSLASGGIADTQY
TRBJ1-2	TRBV6-1	ASSEGQVGSNGYT